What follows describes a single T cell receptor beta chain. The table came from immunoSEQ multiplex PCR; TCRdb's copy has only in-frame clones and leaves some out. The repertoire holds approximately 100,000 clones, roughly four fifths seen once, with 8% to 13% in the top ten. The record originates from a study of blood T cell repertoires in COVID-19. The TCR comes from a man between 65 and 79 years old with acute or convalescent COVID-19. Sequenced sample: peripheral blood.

The CDR3 is CAWTPVGNTIYF. Here the CDR3 DNA reads TGTGCCTGGACGCCGGTTGGAAACACCATATATTTT. The V call is TRBV30, the J call TRBJ1-3; D not resolved. There are 12 residues in the CDR3. Deletions cut 4 bases from V and 3 bases from J, with 7 bases between. In germline, CDR1 is GTSNPN, CDR2 SVGIG (reference sequence).